The present entry profiles one T cell receptor (beta chain) with its context. CDR1 and CDR2 from the germline V gene are SGHTA and FQGNSA. This CDR3 comprises 17 residues. The V and J ends lost 5 bases and 0 bases respectively, with 14 bases between them. The sample belongs to a study of technical replicates of blood from several donors. Profiling relied on immunoSEQ multiplex PCR, and the TCRdb table lists in-frame clones only, not all of them. The sample includes tens of thousands of clones, about 90% of them seen just once. Sequencing was done on a sample of T cells isolated from PBMCs. This clonotype was obtained from a human donor in good health. Some clones in this sample may be carry-over from other donors' samples. The rearrangement uses TRBV7-2 and TRBJ2-6, with D perhaps matching TRBD1 (5 bases). This CDR3 reads CASSRGQLSSGANVLTF. The CDR3 DNA follows: TGTGCCAGCAGCCGAGGACAACTGAGCTCTGGGGCCAACGTCCTGACTTTC.